These T cell receptor beta chains were read from a single sample in a study of beta chain features in type 1 diabetes. Measured with immunoSEQ multiplex PCR; TCRdb has only the in-frame clones, and not every one. The sample includes about 300,000 clones, about 13% of them seen just once. The sequenced sample consisted of naive CD4+ T cells from blood. The origin of the receptors is a young woman with type 1 diabetes. The CDR3 runs from the conserved cysteine through the conserved F or W.

V,J,CDR3
TRBV18,TRBJ2-7,CASSPSLLGGSYEQYF
TRBV29-1,TRBJ2-1,CSVTRDYGNEQFF
TRBV19,TRBJ2-1,CASSPLAGGAEQFF
TRBV29-1,TRBJ2-5,CSVESLQETQYF
TRBV7-2,TRBJ2-3,CASSLVAASPTFTDTQYF
TRBV5-1,TRBJ2-1,CASSELTGEGNEQFF
TRBV5-1,TRBJ2-5,CASSFQETQYF
TRBV5-1,TRBJ2-1,CASSRGEGGSYNEQFF
TRBV19,TRBJ1-5,CASRGRDNSNQPQHF
TRBV11-2,TRBJ2-1,CASSTGTSRGHEQFF
TRBV4-1,TRBJ2-1,CASSQPSRGLAASNEQFF
TRBV5-1,TRBJ1-1,CASSASMNTEAFF
TRBV9,TRBJ2-1,CASSTRDTFNEQFF
TRBV5-1,TRBJ2-3,CASSQSVRGGTDTQYF
TRBV27,TRBJ2-1,CASSLFPEGEQFF
TRBV6-5,TRBJ2-3,CASRRAGADTQYF
TRBV2,TRBJ1-1,CASSRTANTEAFF
TRBV12-5,TRBJ2-2,CASGLRQGNTGELFF
TRBV7-2,TRBJ2-5,CASSLGSTSGSGETQYF
TRBV9,TRBJ2-2,CASSVGLSGSTGELFF
TRBV4-3,TRBJ2-2,CASSQVLSRAGELFF
TRBV28,TRBJ2-7,CASSPGQGGEQYF
TRBV2,TRBJ1-2,CASSLRGADYGYTF
TRBV7-9,TRBJ2-3,CASSQASKQGAADTQYF
TRBV7-2,TRBJ2-7,CASSLAGGGEQYF
TRBV27,TRBJ2-7,CASSPMANYEQYF
TRBV9,TRBJ2-1,CASSATSGRYNEQFF
TRBV18,TRBJ2-1,CASSWGLAGNNEQFF
TRBV4-3,TRBJ1-1,CASSHGQPNTEAFF
TRBV7-2,TRBJ2-7,CASSLDGGLPGDF